Below are 2 T cell receptor beta chains sequenced from a single sample in a study of spatial heterogeneity in lung cancer. TCRdb re-derived calls from the 5' RACE reads in MiXCR, one entry per CDR3 protein. The sample consists of under 150,000 distinct CDR3 sequences, about 12% of them appearing once. The time point was: blood at routine non-recurrence follow-up after resection. The study sequenced unsorted whole RNA from tumor, nontumor lung or frozen PBMC. This specimen consisted of PBMCs, obtained at follow-up. These receptors all stem from a male donor with early-stage non-small cell lung cancer.

In its sample, this clonotype was seen a few times. The J gene is TRBJ2-1, the V gene TRBV2, with TRBD2 matching over 10 bases. The CDR3 totals 15 residues. The trim removed 10 bases at V and 4 bases at J, leaving 10 bases unmatched. CDR1 and CDR2 (germline): SNHLY, FYNNEI. The CDR3 here is CATRLGLAVYNEQFF. As DNA, the CDR3 is TGTGCCACCAGACTCGGACTAGCGGTTTACAATGAGCAGTTCTTC.

The V call is TRBV10-3, the J call TRBJ2-3; maybe TRBD2 (5 bases). Trimming took off 4 bases at V and 0 bases at J, with 14 bases between the two ends. Germline-derived CDR1 and CDR2 are ENHRY and SYGVKD. This CDR3 spans 16 amino acids. In nucleotides, the CDR3 is TGTGCCATCAGTGGGTTGGCTAGCCGGAGCACAGATACGCAGTATTTT. It is translated as CAISGLASRSTDTQYF.